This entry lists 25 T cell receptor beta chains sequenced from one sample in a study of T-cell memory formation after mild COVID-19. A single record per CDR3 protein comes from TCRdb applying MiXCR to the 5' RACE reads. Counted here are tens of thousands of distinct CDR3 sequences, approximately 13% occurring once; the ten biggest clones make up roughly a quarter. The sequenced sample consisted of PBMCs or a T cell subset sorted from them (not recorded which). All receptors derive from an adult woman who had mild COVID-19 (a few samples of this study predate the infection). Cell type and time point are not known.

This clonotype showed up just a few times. The CDR3 sequence: CASSSGLAGALISYEQYF. Here the CDR3 DNA reads TGCGCCAGCAGCTCTGGACTAGCGGGGGCCTTAATCTCCTACGAGCAGTACTTC. J is TRBJ2-7 and V is TRBV5-1; 13 bases are shared with TRBD2. CDR1 is SGHRS, CDR2 YFSETQ, per germline. With V trimmed by 3 bases and J by 0 bases, 9 bases remained unmatched. The CDR3 consists of 18 residues.

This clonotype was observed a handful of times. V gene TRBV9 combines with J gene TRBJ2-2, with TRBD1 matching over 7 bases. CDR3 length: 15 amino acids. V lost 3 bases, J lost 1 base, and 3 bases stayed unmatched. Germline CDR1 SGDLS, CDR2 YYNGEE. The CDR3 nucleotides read TGTGCCAGCAGCGAGGGACAGATGAACACCGGGGAGCTGTTTTTT. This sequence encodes CASSEGQMNTGELFF.

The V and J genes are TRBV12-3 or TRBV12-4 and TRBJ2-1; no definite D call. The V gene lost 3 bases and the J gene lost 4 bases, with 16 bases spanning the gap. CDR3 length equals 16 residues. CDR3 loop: CASSFGEYNRYNEQFF. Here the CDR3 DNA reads TGTGCCAGCAGTTTCGGAGAGTATAATCGATACAATGAGCAGTTCTTC.

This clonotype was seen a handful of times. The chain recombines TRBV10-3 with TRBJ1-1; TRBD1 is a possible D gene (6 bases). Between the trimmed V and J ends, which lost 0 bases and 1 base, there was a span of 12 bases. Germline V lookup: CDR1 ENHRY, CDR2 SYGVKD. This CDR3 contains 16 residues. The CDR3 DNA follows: TGTGCCATCAGTGAGTCAGGGTGGACAGCGAACACTGAAGCTTTCTTT. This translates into CAISESGWTANTEAFF.

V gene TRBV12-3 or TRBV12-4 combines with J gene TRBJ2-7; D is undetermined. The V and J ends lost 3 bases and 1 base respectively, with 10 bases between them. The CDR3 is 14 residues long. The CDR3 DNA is TGTGCCAGCAGTTTTACCGGGCGGTCCTACGAGCAGTACTTC. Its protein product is CASSFTGRSYEQYF.

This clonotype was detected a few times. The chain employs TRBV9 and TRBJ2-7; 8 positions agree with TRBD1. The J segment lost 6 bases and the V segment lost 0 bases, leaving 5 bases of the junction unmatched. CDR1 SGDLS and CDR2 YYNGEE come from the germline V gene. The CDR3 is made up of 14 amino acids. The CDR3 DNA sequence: TGTGCCAGCAGCGTAGCCGGAACAGGGGGCGAGCAGTACTTC. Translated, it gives CASSVAGTGGEQYF.

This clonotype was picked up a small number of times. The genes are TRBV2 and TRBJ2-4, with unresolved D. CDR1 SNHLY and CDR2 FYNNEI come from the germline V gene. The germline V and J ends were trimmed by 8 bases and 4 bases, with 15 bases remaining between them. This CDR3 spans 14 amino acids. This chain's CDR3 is CASCDSGPKNIQYF. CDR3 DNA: TGTGCCAGCTGCGACTCCGGGCCAAAAAACATTCAGTACTTC.

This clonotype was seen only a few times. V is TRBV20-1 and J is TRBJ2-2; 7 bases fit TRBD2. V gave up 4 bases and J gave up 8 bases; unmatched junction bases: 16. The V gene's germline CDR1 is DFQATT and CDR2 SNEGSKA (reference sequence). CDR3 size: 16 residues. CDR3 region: CSATPPGLGESGELFF. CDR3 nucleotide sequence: TGCAGTGCTACCCCCCCTGGACTAGGGGAATCGGGGGAGCTGTTTTTT.

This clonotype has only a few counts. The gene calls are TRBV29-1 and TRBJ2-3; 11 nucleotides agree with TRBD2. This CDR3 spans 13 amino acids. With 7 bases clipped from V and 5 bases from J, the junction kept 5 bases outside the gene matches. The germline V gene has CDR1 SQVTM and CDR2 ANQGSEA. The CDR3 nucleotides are TGCAGCGGGACTAGCGGGCTACGAGATACGCAGTATTTT. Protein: CSGTSGLRDTQYF.

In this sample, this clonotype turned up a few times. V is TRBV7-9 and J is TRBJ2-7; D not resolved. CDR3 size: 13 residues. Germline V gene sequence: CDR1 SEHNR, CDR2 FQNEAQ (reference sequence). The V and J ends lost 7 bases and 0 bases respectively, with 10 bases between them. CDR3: CASMIGNSYEQYF. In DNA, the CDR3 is TGTGCCAGCATGATAGGGAACTCCTACGAGCAGTACTTC.

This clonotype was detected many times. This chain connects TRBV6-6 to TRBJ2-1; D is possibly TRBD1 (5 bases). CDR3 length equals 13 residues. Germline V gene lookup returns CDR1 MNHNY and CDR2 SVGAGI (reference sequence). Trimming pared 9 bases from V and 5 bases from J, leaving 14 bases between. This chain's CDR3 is CARSAGLDNEQFF. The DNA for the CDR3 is TGTGCCAGGTCGGCAGGGTTAGACAATGAGCAGTTCTTC.

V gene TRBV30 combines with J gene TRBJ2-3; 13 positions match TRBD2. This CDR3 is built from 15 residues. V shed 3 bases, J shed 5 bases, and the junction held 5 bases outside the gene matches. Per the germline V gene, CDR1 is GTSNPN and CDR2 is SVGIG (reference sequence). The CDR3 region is CAWSLLAGGRDTQYF. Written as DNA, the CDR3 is TGTGCCTGGAGCCTACTAGCGGGAGGGAGAGATACGCAGTATTTT.

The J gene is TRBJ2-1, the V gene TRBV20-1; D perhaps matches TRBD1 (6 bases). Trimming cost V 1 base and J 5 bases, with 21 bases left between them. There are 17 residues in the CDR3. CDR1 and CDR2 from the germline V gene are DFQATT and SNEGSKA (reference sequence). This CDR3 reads CSARAFSDRLPHNEQFF. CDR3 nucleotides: TGCAGTGCTAGAGCTTTCTCCGACAGGTTGCCCCACAATGAGCAGTTCTTC.

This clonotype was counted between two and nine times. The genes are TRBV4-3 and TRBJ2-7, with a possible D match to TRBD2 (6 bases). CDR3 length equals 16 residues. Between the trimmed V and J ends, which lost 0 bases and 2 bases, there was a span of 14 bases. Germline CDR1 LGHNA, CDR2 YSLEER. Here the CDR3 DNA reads TGCGCCAGCAGCCAAGAATGGGCATGGGGGGCCTACGAGCAGTACTTC. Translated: CASSQEWAWGAYEQYF.

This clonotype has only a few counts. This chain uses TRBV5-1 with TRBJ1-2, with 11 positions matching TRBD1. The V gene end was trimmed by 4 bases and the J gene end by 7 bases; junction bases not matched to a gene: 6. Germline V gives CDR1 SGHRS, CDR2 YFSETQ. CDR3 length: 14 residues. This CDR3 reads CASSNGQGALGYTF. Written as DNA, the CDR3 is TGCGCCAGCAGCAACGGACAGGGGGCGCTTGGCTACACCTTC.

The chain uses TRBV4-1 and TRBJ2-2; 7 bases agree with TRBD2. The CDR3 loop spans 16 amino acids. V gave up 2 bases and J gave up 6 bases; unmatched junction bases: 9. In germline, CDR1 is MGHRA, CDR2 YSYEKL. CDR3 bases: TGCGCCAGCAGCCAAACGATAGGACTAGAGGCCGGGGAGCTGTTTTTT. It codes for CASSQTIGLEAGELFF.

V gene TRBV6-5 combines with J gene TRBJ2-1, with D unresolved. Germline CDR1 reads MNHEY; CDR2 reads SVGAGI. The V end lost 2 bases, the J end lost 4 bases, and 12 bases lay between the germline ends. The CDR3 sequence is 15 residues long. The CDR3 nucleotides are TGTGCCAGCAGTTACGGGGTGTCGGATTACAATGAGCAGTTCTTC. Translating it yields CASSYGVSDYNEQFF.

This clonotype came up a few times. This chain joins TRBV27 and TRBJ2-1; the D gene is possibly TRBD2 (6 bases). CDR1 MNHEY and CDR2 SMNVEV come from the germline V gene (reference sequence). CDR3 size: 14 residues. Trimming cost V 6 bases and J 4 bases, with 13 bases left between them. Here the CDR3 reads CASRGTFPYNEQFF. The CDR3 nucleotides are TGTGCCAGCAGAGGGACTTTCCCTTACAATGAGCAGTTCTTC.

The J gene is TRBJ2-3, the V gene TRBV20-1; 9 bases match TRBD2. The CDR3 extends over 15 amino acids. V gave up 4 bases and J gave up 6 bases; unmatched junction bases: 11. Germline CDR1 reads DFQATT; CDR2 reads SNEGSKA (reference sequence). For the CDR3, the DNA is TGCAGTGCTATCACCGGGACTAGCCCGGGGGATACGCAGTATTTT. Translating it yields CSAITGTSPGDTQYF.

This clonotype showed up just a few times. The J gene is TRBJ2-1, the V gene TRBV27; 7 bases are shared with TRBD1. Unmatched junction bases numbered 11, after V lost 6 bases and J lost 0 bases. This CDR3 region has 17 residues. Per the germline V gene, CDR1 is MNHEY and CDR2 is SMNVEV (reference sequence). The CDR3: CASSPGTEPLSYNEQFF. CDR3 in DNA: TGTGCCAGCAGCCCAGGGACAGAGCCTCTCTCCTACAATGAGCAGTTCTTC.

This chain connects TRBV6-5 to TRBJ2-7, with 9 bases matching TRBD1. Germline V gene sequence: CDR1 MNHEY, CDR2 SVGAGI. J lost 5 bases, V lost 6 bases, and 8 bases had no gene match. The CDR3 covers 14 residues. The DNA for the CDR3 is TGTGCCAGCAGCGCGGGACAGGGTTCCGACGAGCAGTACTTC. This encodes CASSAGQGSDEQYF.

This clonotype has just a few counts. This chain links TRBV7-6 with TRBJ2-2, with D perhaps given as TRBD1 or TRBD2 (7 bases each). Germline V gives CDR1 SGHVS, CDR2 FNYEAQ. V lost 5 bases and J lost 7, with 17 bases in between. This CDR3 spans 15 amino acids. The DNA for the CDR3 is TGTGCCAGCAGCGTCGGAGGGGGCGGGAGCGGGGAGCTGTTTTTT. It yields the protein CASSVGGGGSGELFF.

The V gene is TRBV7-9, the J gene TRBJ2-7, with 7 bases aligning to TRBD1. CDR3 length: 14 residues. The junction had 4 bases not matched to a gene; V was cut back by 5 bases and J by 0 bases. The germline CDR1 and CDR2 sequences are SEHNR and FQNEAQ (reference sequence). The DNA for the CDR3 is TGTGCCAGCAGCCAAACAGGGGTCTCCTACGAGCAGTACTTC. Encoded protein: CASSQTGVSYEQYF. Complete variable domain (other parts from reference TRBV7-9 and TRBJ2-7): DTGVSQNPRHKITKRGQNVTFRCDPISEHNRLYWYRQTLGQGPEFLTYFQNEAQLEKSRLLSDRFSAERPKGSFSTLEIQRTEQGDSAMYLCASSQTGVSYEQYFGPGTRLTVT.

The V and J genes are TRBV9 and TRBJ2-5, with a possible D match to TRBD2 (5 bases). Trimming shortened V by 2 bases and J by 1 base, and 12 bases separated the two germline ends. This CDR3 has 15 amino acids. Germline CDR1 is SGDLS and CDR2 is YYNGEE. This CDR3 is CASSVSSGSQETQYF. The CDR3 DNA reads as TGTGCCAGCAGCGTCTCGAGCGGTTCCCAAGAGACCCAGTACTTC.

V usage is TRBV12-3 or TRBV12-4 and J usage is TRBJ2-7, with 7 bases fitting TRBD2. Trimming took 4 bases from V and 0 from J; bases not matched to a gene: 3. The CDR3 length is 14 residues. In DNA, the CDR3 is TGTGCCAGCAGTTCCGGGGAGGGCTCCTACGAGCAGTACTTC. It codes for CASSSGEGSYEQYF.